A single sample gave rise to the 29 T cell receptor beta chains below, sequenced in a study of blood T cell repertoires in COVID-19 (dated by TCRdb to 2019 to 2021). The protocol used for the library was the immunoSEQ multiplex PCR assay. TCRdb re-hosts the immuneACCESS table, in-frame sequences only. Its copies lack some clones; in the studies checked, an unresolved V gene accounts for under half of them, and the cause for the rest is not known. The sample yields approximately 260,000 clones; under 90% were counted once. The ten largest account for around 9.2% of the sample. The material sequenced was peripheral blood. These receptors were taken from a human donor in a cohort sampled during active COVID-19.

The chain joins TRBV29-1 to TRBJ2-7, with a weak D call TRBD1 (7 bases). The germline V gene has CDR1 SQVTM and CDR2 ANQGSEA. V was shortened by 5 bases and J by 2 bases, with 13 bases between the two germline ends. The CDR3 has 13 amino acids. The CDR3 is CSVRGTVTYEQYF. The DNA for the CDR3 is TGCAGCGTTCGGGGGACAGTCACCTACGAGCAGTACTTC.

In its sample, this clone was seen once. The chain uses TRBV5-1 and TRBJ2-1, with TRBD2 matching over 11 bases. J lost 2 bases, V lost 2 bases, and 6 bases had no gene match. This CDR3 contains 17 residues. From germline, CDR1 is SGHRS and CDR2 YFSETQ. CDR3 loop: CASSFFGTSGTYNEQFF. CDR3 in DNA: TGCGCCAGCAGCTTCTTCGGGACTAGCGGCACCTACAATGAGCAGTTCTTC.

DNA of the CDR3: TGTGCCAGCAGCTTAGTCCGTGGACAGGGCACTGAAGCTTTCTTT. This codes for CASSLVRGQGTEAFF. The rearrangement uses TRBV7-3 and TRBJ1-1; 8 nucleotides align to TRBD1. The CDR3 has 15 residues. V shed 2 bases, J shed 4 bases, and the junction held 6 bases outside the gene matches. Germline CDR1 reads SGHTA; CDR2 reads FQGTGA.

This clone was observed at least ten times. The V and J genes are TRBV5-1 and TRBJ2-5; D is unclear. CDR1 SGHRS and CDR2 YFSETQ come from the germline V gene. CDR3 size: 13 residues. The ends were cut back, 2 bases at V and 0 bases at J, with 5 bases in the middle. The chain's CDR3 is CASSFYYQETQYF. The DNA for the CDR3 is TGCGCCAGCAGCTTTTACTACCAAGAGACCCAGTACTTC.

The J gene is TRBJ2-2, the V gene TRBV11-1; D remains ambiguous. The CDR3 has 14 residues. The germline V gene encodes CDR1 SGHAT and CDR2 FQDESV (reference sequence). The V and J ends lost 8 bases and 1 base respectively, with 11 bases between them. The CDR3 region is CASALRLNTGELFF. Here the CDR3 DNA reads TGTGCCAGCGCGTTGAGGCTGAACACCGGGGAGCTGTTTTTT.

The rearrangement joins TRBV5-4 to TRBJ1-2; tentatively, D is TRBD1 (5 bases). CDR3 size: 13 residues. Germline-derived CDR1 and CDR2 are SGHNT and YYREEE (reference sequence). Trimming removed 3 bases from V and 8 bases from J, with 14 bases in between. The CDR3 sequence: CASSSDYAGGYTF. The DNA of the CDR3 is TGTGCCAGCAGCTCGGACTATGCAGGGGGCTACACCTTC.

V gene TRBV7-2 combines with J gene TRBJ2-1; 8 bases agree with TRBD1. The CDR3 is made up of 15 amino acids. Trimming at V came to 6 bases and at J to 6 bases, leaving 10 bases not matched to a gene. Germline V CDR1 and CDR2: SGHTA, FQGNSA. CDR3 in amino acids: CASSYSGTGANEQFF. The CDR3 DNA sequence: TGTGCCAGCAGTTATTCCGGGACAGGCGCCAATGAGCAGTTCTTC.

The chain employs TRBV19 and TRBJ2-3, with a possible D match to TRBD2 (6 bases). The CDR3 is 13 residues long. Per the germline V gene, CDR1 is LNHDA and CDR2 is SQIVND (reference sequence). The V gene lost 5 bases and the J gene lost 2 bases, with 8 bases spanning the gap. CDR3 residues: CASSRDSTDTQYF. For the CDR3, the DNA is TGTGCCAGTAGTCGGGACTCCACAGATACGCAGTATTTT.

The rearrangement joins TRBV5-1 to TRBJ2-5, with 7 bases fitting TRBD2. V gave up 4 bases and J gave up 1 base; unmatched junction bases: 7. Germline V gene sequence: CDR1 SGHRS, CDR2 YFSETQ. The CDR3 is 15 amino acids. CDR3 bases: TGCGCCAGCAGCAAGGCCCCTAGCGGCCAAGAGACCCAGTACTTC. Encoded protein: CASSKAPSGQETQYF.

This sequence joins TRBV5-6 and TRBJ2-7; 10 nucleotides line up with TRBD1. Per germline, CDR1 SGHDT and CDR2 YYEEEE. There are 14 residues in the CDR3. Unmatched junction bases numbered 7, after V lost 4 bases and J lost 6 bases. The CDR3 loop is CASSRTGGGFEQYF. The CDR3 nucleotides read TGTGCCAGCAGCCGGACAGGGGGTGGATTCGAGCAGTACTTC.

The chain combines TRBV7-9 with TRBJ2-3; tentative D call: TRBD1 (7 bases). The CDR3 consists of 18 residues. Deletions cut 2 bases from V and 6 bases from J, with 24 bases between. Looked up from germline, CDR1 is SEHNR and CDR2 is FQNEAQ (reference sequence). CDR3 region: CASSLTWRSSGGPDTQYF. The DNA for the CDR3 is TGTGCCAGCAGCTTAACGTGGCGGTCGTCAGGGGGGCCGGATACGCAGTATTTT.

The genes are TRBV7-2 and TRBJ1-6; tentatively, D is TRBD1 (6 bases). This CDR3 contains 15 residues. Germline V gene data show CDR1 as SGHTA and CDR2 as FQGNSA. V lost 3 bases and J 3 bases, leaving 9 bases between the germline ends. CDR3 nucleotide sequence: TGTGCCAGCAGCTTTAGGACAGACTATAATTCACCCCTCCACTTT. It specifies CASSFRTDYNSPLHF.

The chain recombines TRBV7-8 with TRBJ2-5, with 13 positions matching TRBD2. The CDR3 extends over 15 amino acids. V lost 5 bases to trimming and J lost 4 bases; unmatched junction nucleotides: 4. The V gene's germline CDR1 is SGHVS and CDR2 FQNEAQ. The DNA for the CDR3 is TGTGCCAGCAGCCGGACTAGCGGGGGCGGAGAGACCCAGTACTTC. This encodes CASSRTSGGGETQYF.

The J gene is TRBJ2-1, the V gene TRBV29-1, with a possible D match to TRBD1 (5 bases). The CDR3 covers 8 residues. Trimming removed 3 bases at V and 15 bases at J, with 6 bases between. Germline V gene lookup returns CDR1 SQVTM and CDR2 ANQGSEA. CDR3 nucleotides: TGCAGCGTTGAGGGGCCGTTCTTC. It is translated as CSVEGPFF.

The chain couples TRBV3-1 (or the pseudogene TRBV3-2) to TRBJ2-3; TRBD2 matches 10 bases. CDR1 and CDR2 from the germline V gene are LGHDT and YNNKEL (reference sequence). Germline trimming cut 0 bases from V and 5 bases from J; bases unmatched to any gene: 5. The CDR3 extends over 16 amino acids. The CDR3, as DNA: TGTGCCAGCAGCCAAGACAGCGGGAGGGTGGTAGATACGCAGTATTTT. This gives the protein CASSQDSGRVVDTQYF.

The chain employs TRBV5-5 and TRBJ2-2, with TRBD2 matching 9 bases. With V trimmed by 0 bases and J by 0 bases, 12 bases remained unmatched. The CDR3 spans 20 residues. Per the germline V gene, CDR1 is SGHKS and CDR2 is YYEKEE (reference sequence). The CDR3 coding sequence is TGTGCCAGCAGCTTGGGCGTGGTAGCGGGGGATATCGCGAACACCGGGGAGCTGTTTTTT. Amino acids: CASSLGVVAGDIANTGELFF.

The chain links TRBV19 to TRBJ2-5; 12 bases are shared with TRBD2. Germline V gives CDR1 LNHDA, CDR2 SQIVND (reference sequence). This CDR3 has 16 amino acids. V shed 5 bases and J 0 bases; nucleotides not matched to a gene: 4. The CDR3 DNA follows: TGTGCCAGTAGTGCTAGCGGGAGGGCCTACCAAGAGACCCAGTACTTC. This codes for CASSASGRAYQETQYF.

The chain uses TRBV13 and TRBJ1-1; 8 bases are a match to TRBD1. V lost 3 bases, J lost 1 base, and 7 bases stayed unmatched. Germline loops: CDR1 PRHDT, CDR2 FYEKMQ (reference sequence). This CDR3 has 16 amino acids. CDR3 nucleotide sequence: TGTGCCAGCAGCTTGGACTACAGGGGGGAGAACACTGAAGCTTTCTTT. This translates into CASSLDYRGENTEAFF.

V gene TRBV27 combines with J gene TRBJ2-3; TRBD2 aligns across 13 bases. Germline V CDR1 and CDR2: MNHEY, SMNVEV (reference sequence). CDR3 length: 16 residues. V lost 3 bases to trimming and J lost 4 bases; unmatched junction nucleotides: 4. This CDR3 reads CASSFKLAGGADTQYF. The DNA of the CDR3 is TGTGCCAGCAGTTTCAAACTAGCGGGGGGGGCAGATACGCAGTATTTT.

The chain couples TRBV7-2 to TRBJ1-1, with D possibly TRBD1 on 5 matching bases. The CDR3 runs to 12 residues. The V gene's germline CDR1 is SGHTA and CDR2 FQGNSA. Trimming cost V 5 bases and J 10 bases, with 14 bases left between them. CDR3 coding DNA: TGTGCCAGCAGCCGAGGCGGGGGAAGAGCTTTCTTT. Protein sequence: CASSRGGGRAFF. Full variable domain (outside the CDR3, taken from reference TRBV7-2 and TRBJ1-1): GAGVSQSPSNKVTEKGKDVELRCDPISGHTALYWYRQSLGQGLEFLIYFQGNSAPDKSGLPSDRFSAERTGGSVSTLTIQRTQQEDSAVYLCASSRGGGRAFFGQGTRLTVV.

The CDR3 DNA reads as TGTGCCAGCAAGACAGGGGGGAACTATGGCTACACCTTC. It yields the protein CASKTGGNYGYTF. This sequence joins TRBV28 and TRBJ1-2; 9 nucleotides match TRBD1. The germline gives CDR1 MDHEN, CDR2 SYDVKM. The CDR3 extends over 13 amino acids. V shed 7 bases, J shed 2 bases, and the junction held 2 bases outside the gene matches.

The chain links TRBV3-1 (or the pseudogene TRBV3-2) to TRBJ2-7; D unclear. V lost 2 bases, J lost 9 bases, and 14 bases lay in between. CDR3 length equals 13 residues. Germline CDR1 reads LGHDT; CDR2 reads YNNKEL (reference sequence). In nucleotides, the CDR3 is TGTGCCAGCAGCCAACAGGCCTCCCTTTGGCAGTACTTC. Amino acid sequence: CASSQQASLWQYF.

This clone was seen a single time. V gene TRBV18 combines with J gene TRBJ2-7, with TRBD1 matching 7 bases. Germline V gives CDR1 KGHSH, CDR2 LQKENI. V shed 2 bases and J 2 bases; nucleotides not matched to a gene: 9. This CDR3 comprises 16 residues. The CDR3 nucleotides are TGTGCCAGCTCACCAAGCGTCGGGACAGTCACCTACGAGCAGTACTTC. Translating gives CASSPSVGTVTYEQYF.

This clone was found a few times. This chain uses TRBV2 with TRBJ2-3; maybe TRBD1 (5 bases). Germline V CDR1 and CDR2: SNHLY, FYNNEI. The CDR3 runs 15 residues. The V end lost 1 base, the J end lost 4 bases, and 12 bases lay between the germline ends. CDR3 in DNA: TGTGCCAGCAGTGAAGTGGGGCGCAGGGCAGATACGCAGTATTTT. It codes for CASSEVGRRADTQYF.

The genes are TRBV28 and TRBJ2-5; TRBD2 matches 14 bases. This CDR3 spans 16 amino acids. V shed 4 bases and J 4 bases; nucleotides not matched to a gene: 5. Germline loops: CDR1 MDHEN, CDR2 SYDVKM. Here the CDR3 DNA reads TGTGCCAGCAGTTCCCGGACTAGCGGGGGGAGAGAGACCCAGTACTTC. Residues: CASSSRTSGGRETQYF.

The CDR3, as DNA: TGTGCCAGCAGCAAAGATCGGCCTAGCAGGTGTGATACGCAGTATTTT. It is translated as CASSKDRPSRCDTQYF. The chain carries TRBV21-1 and TRBJ2-3; TRBD2 is taken as the D call from the table, unchecked against the DNA. TRBV21-1 is marked as a pseudogene. The CDR3 contains 16 residues.

This clone appeared a single time. The chain recombines TRBV24-1 with TRBJ2-7; 11 positions match TRBD2. From germline, CDR1 is KGHDR and CDR2 SFDVKD. The CDR3 loop spans 14 amino acids. Trimming took 12 bases from V and 0 from J; bases not matched to a gene: 6. The DNA of the CDR3 is TGTGCCGCCCAGACTAGCGGGACCTCCTACGAGCAGTACTTC. Its protein is CAAQTSGTSYEQYF.

This clone was counted a few times. The chain links TRBV19 to TRBJ1-5; 8 bases match TRBD1. CDR3 size: 13 residues. Germline V gene lookup returns CDR1 LNHDA and CDR2 SQIVND (reference sequence). J was trimmed by 3 bases and V by 7 bases; bases with no gene match: 2. CDR3 nucleotides: TGTGCCAGTAAGGACAGGGACAATCAGCCCCAGCATTTT. Amino acids: CASKDRDNQPQHF.

This clone was seen only once. The chain couples TRBV7-9 to TRBJ1-2; 12 bases agree with TRBD1. V was clipped by 7 bases and J by 8 bases; unmatched bases: 11. Per germline, CDR1 SEHNR and CDR2 FQNEAQ (reference sequence). This CDR3 is built from 15 residues. The CDR3 region has the DNA TGTGCCAGCATCAACCCCGGGACAGGGGGCGAGGGCTACACCTTC. This encodes CASINPGTGGEGYTF.